This TCR beta chain originates from a study of regulatory T cells in long-lasting Graves disease. Notes on the study in general: TCR diversity in persistent Graves' patients was below that of newly diagnosed ones.

This CDR3 is 14 amino acids long. Trimming took 4 bases from V and 8 from J, leaving 17 bases between them. Germline CDR1 reads DFQATT; CDR2 reads SNEGSKA (reference sequence). Time point in this sample: newly diagnosed GD, antithyroid drugs for less than 3 months. The TCR library used RNA extracted from PBMCs. With iRepertoire HTBI primers and Arm-PCR of CDR3 regions, TCR beta libraries were built. Per the original methods: The samples yielded some 62 TRBV and roughly 13 TRBJ segments. TCRdb itself ran the multiplex PCR reads through MiXCR, one entry per CDR3 protein. None of the V and J calls come from the authors' own analysis; TCRdb made them. The sample has 400,000 to 450,000 distinct CDR3 sequences, 16% seen once; the top ten hold about 10%. This clonotype was found many times. The antigen remains undetermined. This sample also belongs to another study, concerning T cells in Graves' hyperthyroidism and ophthalmopathy. As that study records: A first-round RT-PCR of the TCR CDR3 used the HTBI primer set.

Sequences were derived from peripheral blood mononuclear cells (PBMCs), sampled at new diagnosis, from a patient treated with antithyroid drugs. The genes are TRBV20-1 and TRBJ1-4, with D unresolved. This clonotype was sampled from a woman in her twenties or thirties with Graves disease. The CDR3 DNA is TGCAGTGCTACCTCGGGAGGGAGTAGAGAAAAACTGTTTTTT. This translates into CSATSGGSREKLFF.